One and the same sample provided the 19 T cell receptor beta chains below, sequenced in a study of T cell responses to AZD1222 COVID-19 vaccine (dated by TCRdb to the early 2020s). What this sample's time point label stands for: baseline before first vaccination. Receptors were amplified or captured by the immunoSEQ multiplex PCR assay. This is the immuneACCESS table as TCRdb keeps it, with only in-frame sequences that have V and J called. A part of the clones is gone; compared with another copy, unresolved V genes explain less than half, and the rest is unexplained. For this sample there are 75,000 to 100,000 clones; roughly 90% appear just once. The ten largest clones take up roughly 2.7% of the sample. The sequencing used peripheral blood, collected on day 0 of AZD1222 vaccination. These receptors were obtained from an adult in good health.

This clone occurred once. The rearrangement joins TRBV28 to TRBJ1-2, with D possibly being TRBD1 (5 bases). V was cut by 2 bases and J by 4 bases, with 8 bases left in between. Germline V gene lookup returns CDR1 MDHEN and CDR2 SYDVKM. CDR3 length: 13 amino acids. DNA for the CDR3: TGTGCCAGCAGTTTAAGACAGTCCTATGGCTACACCTTC. Translated: CASSLRQSYGYTF.

The gene calls are TRBV14 and TRBJ1-1; D gene unclear. Germline V gives CDR1 SGHDN, CDR2 FVKESK. V shed 4 bases and J shed 5 bases, with 14 bases lying between them. CDR3 length: 14 amino acids. DNA of the CDR3: TGTGCCAGCAGCCGCCTTTCATCGGGGACTGAAGCTTTCTTT. Its protein is CASSRLSSGTEAFF.

The chain recombines TRBV12-3 or TRBV12-4 with TRBJ2-7, with D unclear. Trimming removed 3 bases from V and 6 bases from J, with 9 bases in between. The CDR3 has 12 residues. CDR3 coding DNA: TGTGCCAGCAGTTTGAGAAGGCGCGAGCAGTACTTC. Its translation: CASSLRRREQYF.

On this clone: Other nucleotide sequences in the sample specify the same CDR3. V gene TRBV6-5 combines with J gene TRBJ1-1; D perhaps matches TRBD1 (5 bases). Trimming cost V 6 bases and J 4 bases, with 9 bases left between them. Germline CDR1 reads MNHEY; CDR2 reads SVGAGI. There are 12 residues in the CDR3. The DNA of the CDR3 is TGTGCCAGCAGCCGTGGGGGCACTGAAGCTTTCTTT. This codes for CASSRGGTEAFF.

The CDR3 DNA sequence: TGTGCCAGCAGTAAGGGAAGTACGAATGAAAAACTGTTTTTT. Amino acids: CASSKGSTNEKLFF. V is TRBV6-5 and J is TRBJ1-4; D is undetermined. This CDR3 is 14 amino acids long. CDR1 MNHEY and CDR2 SVGAGI come from the germline V gene. V lost 5 bases to trimming and J lost 5 bases, with 12 bases between them.

The V call is TRBV4-1, the J call TRBJ1-2; D call uncertain. Per the germline V gene, CDR1 is MGHRA and CDR2 is YSYEKL. The CDR3 runs to 13 residues. The V and J ends lost 0 bases and 5 bases respectively, with 7 bases between them. The DNA of the CDR3 is TGCGCCAGCAGCCAAGATGCTGCATATGGCTACACCTTC. It yields the protein CASSQDAAYGYTF.

This chain joins TRBV18 and TRBJ2-5; a weak D match, TRBD2 (6 bases). Trimming removed 0 bases at V and 1 base at J, with 9 bases between. The CDR3 spans 15 residues. Germline V gene lookup returns CDR1 KGHSH and CDR2 LQKENI. CDR3 region: CASSPPRTTQETQYF. CDR3 sequence (DNA): TGTGCCAGCTCACCACCGAGGACTACCCAAGAGACCCAGTACTTC.

The rearrangement links TRBV5-1 to TRBJ1-5, with a possible D match to TRBD1 (6 bases). The CDR3 runs to 16 residues. Per the germline V gene, CDR1 is SGHRS and CDR2 is YFSETQ. Between the trimmed V and J ends, which lost 4 bases and 4 bases, there was a span of 18 bases. For the CDR3, the DNA is TGCGCCAGCAGCCCGGGCACGGACAGACAGAATCAGCCCCAGCATTTT. This sequence encodes CASSPGTDRQNQPQHF.

V usage is TRBV28 and J usage is TRBJ2-5, with 7 nucleotides matching TRBD2. The CDR3 runs 14 residues. The V gene's germline CDR1 is MDHEN and CDR2 SYDVKM. After removal of 4 bases from V and 3 bases from J, the junction contained 5 bases not matched to a gene. CDR3 residues: CASSSLAAKETQYF. In DNA, the CDR3 is TGTGCCAGCAGTTCTCTAGCGGCGAAAGAGACCCAGTACTTC.

The gene calls are TRBV3-1 (or the pseudogene TRBV3-2) and TRBJ1-2, with D perhaps matching TRBD1 (6 bases). This CDR3 spans 14 amino acids. V dropped 1 base and J dropped 3 bases, with 9 bases sitting between them. Germline V gene sequence: CDR1 LGHDT, CDR2 YNNKEL (reference sequence). CDR3: CASSQAGAYYGYTF. The CDR3 DNA is TGTGCCAGCAGCCAAGCGGGGGCGTACTATGGCTACACCTTC.

V and J are TRBV15 and TRBJ2-7; 7 bases are a match to TRBD2. The CDR3 is made up of 14 amino acids. V shed 1 base and J 4 bases; nucleotides not matched to a gene: 4. CDR1 LNHNV and CDR2 YYDKDF come from the germline V gene (reference sequence). The DNA for the CDR3 is TGTGCCACCAGCAGAGGGCTAGCGGATTACGAGCAGTACTTC. Translation gives CATSRGLADYEQYF.

This chain links TRBV6-6 with TRBJ1-5; TRBD1 agrees at 7 bases. The CDR3 is 15 amino acids. V gave up 6 bases and J gave up 2 bases; unmatched junction bases: 7. The germline gives CDR1 MNHNY, CDR2 SVGAGI (reference sequence). The CDR3 protein is CASRDTDRGNQPQHF. In DNA form, the CDR3 reads TGTGCCAGCAGGGATACTGACAGGGGCAATCAGCCCCAGCATTTT.

The chain uses TRBV5-1 and TRBJ2-5; 7 bases agree with TRBD1. Trimming took 3 bases from V and 4 from J; bases not matched to a gene: 12. The CDR3 is made up of 16 amino acids. The germline V gene encodes CDR1 SGHRS and CDR2 YFSETQ. The CDR3 loop is CASSSPGQAGGETQYF. DNA for the CDR3: TGCGCCAGCAGCTCTCCCGGACAGGCCGGAGGAGAGACCCAGTACTTC.

This chain joins TRBV4-1 and TRBJ2-7, with TRBD2 matching over 13 bases. Germline V gene data show CDR1 as MGHRA and CDR2 as YSYEKL. V lost 4 bases, J lost 2 bases, and 5 bases stayed unmatched. This CDR3 spans 16 amino acids. Here the CDR3 DNA reads TGCGCCAGCAGCCGTTTACTAGCGGGAGGGACCTACGAGCAGTACTTC. It specifies CASSRLLAGGTYEQYF.

The chain recombines TRBV5-1 with TRBJ1-5; 7 nucleotides agree with TRBD1. This CDR3 comprises 15 residues. V was clipped by 2 bases and J by 4 bases; unmatched bases: 6. Germline CDR1 and CDR2: SGHRS and YFSETQ. The CDR3: CASSLAGTENQPQHF. DNA of the CDR3: TGCGCCAGCAGCTTAGCCGGGACAGAGAATCAGCCCCAGCATTTT.

This chain connects TRBV5-8 to TRBJ2-1; 8 bases fit TRBD1. Germline V gives CDR1 SGHTS, CDR2 YDEGEE. J lost 1 base, V lost 1 base, and 13 bases had no gene match. The CDR3 totals 19 residues. The CDR3 coding sequence is TGTGCCAGCAGCTTGCAGAAGTCCAGGGGGCGCGGGTCCTACAATGAGCAGTTCTTC. Its protein is CASSLQKSRGRGSYNEQFF.

J is TRBJ2-1 and V is TRBV27, with 8 bases lining up with TRBD2. Germline CDR1 is MNHEY and CDR2 is SMNVEV (reference sequence). This CDR3 has 16 residues. V dropped 8 bases and J dropped 3; count of bases not matched to a gene: 12. DNA for the CDR3: TGTGCCAGCTCCCTTAAGGGTAGCGGGGTCTACAATGAGCAGTTCTTC. It codes for CASSLKGSGVYNEQFF.

V and J are TRBV19 and TRBJ1-5; D gene ambiguous. Germline lookup yields CDR1 LNHDA and CDR2 SQIVND (reference sequence). V was clipped by 1 base and J by 3 bases, with 10 bases between them. This CDR3 region has 15 residues. The chain's CDR3 is CASSIGGDINQPQHF. CDR3 sequence (DNA): TGTGCCAGTAGTATAGGGGGTGACATCAATCAGCCCCAGCATTTT.

V and J are TRBV28 and TRBJ1-3; D remains ambiguous. The germline V gene encodes CDR1 MDHEN and CDR2 SYDVKM. Trimming pared 5 bases from V and 2 bases from J, leaving 22 bases between. The length of the CDR3 is 18 residues. The CDR3 nucleotides read TGTGCCAGCAGTCCCCCCCGGGAAAGACCTCAACCTGGAAACACCATATATTTT. This sequence encodes CASSPPRERPQPGNTIYF.